This TCR beta chain was recorded in a study of blood T cell repertoires in COVID-19. The wider study: The United States, Italy and Spain were the sources of the acute and convalescent COVID-19 samples.

The CDR3 contains 14 residues. Germline loops: CDR1 MDHEN, CDR2 SYDVKM. The ends lost 5 bases at V and 5 bases at J; junction bases unmatched: 5. Original processing methods: Amplified reference gene primers provided the basis for estimating nucleated cell counts. Clones were sequenced by immunoSEQ multiplex PCR, and TCRdb holds only the in-frame ones, with some missing. D and trimming come from the DNA, and the V and J calls and clone size come from that table. The table has more than 45,000 clones, about 88% seen once. This TCR was sampled from a human donor in a cohort sampled during active COVID-19. The chain couples TRBV28 to TRBJ2-1; TRBD2 matches 8 bases. Sequencing was carried out using peripheral blood. The CDR3 nucleotides read TGTGCCAGCAGTGTCGGGGGGGCCGACAATGAGCAGTTCTTC. This translates into CASSVGGADNEQFF.